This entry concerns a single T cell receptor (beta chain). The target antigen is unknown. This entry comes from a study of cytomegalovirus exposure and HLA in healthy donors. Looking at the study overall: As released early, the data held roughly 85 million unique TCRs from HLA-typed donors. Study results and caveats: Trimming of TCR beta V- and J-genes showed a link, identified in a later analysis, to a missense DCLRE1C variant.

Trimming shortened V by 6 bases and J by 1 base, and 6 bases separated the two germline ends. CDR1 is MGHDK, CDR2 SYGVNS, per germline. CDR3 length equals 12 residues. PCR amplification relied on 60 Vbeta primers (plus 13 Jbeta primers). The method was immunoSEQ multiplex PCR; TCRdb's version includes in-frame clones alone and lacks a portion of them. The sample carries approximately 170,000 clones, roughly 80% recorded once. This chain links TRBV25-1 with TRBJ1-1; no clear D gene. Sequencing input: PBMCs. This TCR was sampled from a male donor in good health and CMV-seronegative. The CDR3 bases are TGTGCCAGCAGGAGGCAGAACACTGAAGCTTTCTTT. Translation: CASRRQNTEAFF.